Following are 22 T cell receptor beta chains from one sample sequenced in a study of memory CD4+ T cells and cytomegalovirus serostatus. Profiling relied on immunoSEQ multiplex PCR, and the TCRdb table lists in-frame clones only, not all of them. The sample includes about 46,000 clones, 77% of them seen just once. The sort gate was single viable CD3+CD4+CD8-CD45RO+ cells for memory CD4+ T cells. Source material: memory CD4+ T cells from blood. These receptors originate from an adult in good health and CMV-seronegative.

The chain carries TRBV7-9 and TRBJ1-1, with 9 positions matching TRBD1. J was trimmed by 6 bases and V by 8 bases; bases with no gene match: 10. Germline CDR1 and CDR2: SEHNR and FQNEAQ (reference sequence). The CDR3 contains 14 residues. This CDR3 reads CASQFGQGSAEAFF. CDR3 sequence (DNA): TGTGCCAGCCAGTTCGGACAGGGGTCGGCTGAAGCTTTCTTT.

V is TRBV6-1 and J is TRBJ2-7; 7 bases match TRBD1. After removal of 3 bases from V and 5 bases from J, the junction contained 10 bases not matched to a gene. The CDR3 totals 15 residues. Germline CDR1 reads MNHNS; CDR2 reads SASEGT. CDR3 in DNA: TGTGCCAGCAGTGAGCGCGACAGACAGGGCCACGAGCAGTACTTC. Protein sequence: CASSERDRQGHEQYF.

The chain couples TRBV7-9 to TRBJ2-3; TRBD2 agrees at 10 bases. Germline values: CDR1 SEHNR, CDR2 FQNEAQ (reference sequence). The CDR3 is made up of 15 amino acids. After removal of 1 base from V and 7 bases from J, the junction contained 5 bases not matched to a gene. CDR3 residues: CASSLGSGGPNTQYF. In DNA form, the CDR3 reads TGTGCCAGCAGCTTAGGTAGCGGGGGGCCCAATACGCAGTATTTT.

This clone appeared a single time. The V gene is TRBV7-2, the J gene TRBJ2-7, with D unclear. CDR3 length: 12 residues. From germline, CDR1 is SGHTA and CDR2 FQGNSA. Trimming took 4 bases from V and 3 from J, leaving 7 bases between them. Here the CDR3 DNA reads TGTGCCAGCAGCTCCGCCTACTACGAGCAGTACTTC. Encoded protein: CASSSAYYEQYF. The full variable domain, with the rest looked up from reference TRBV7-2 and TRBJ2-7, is GAGVSQSPSNKVTEKGKDVELRCDPISGHTALYWYRQSLGQGLEFLIYFQGNSAPDKSGLPSDRFSAERTGGSVSTLTIQRTQQEDSAVYLCASSSAYYEQYFGPGTRLTVT.

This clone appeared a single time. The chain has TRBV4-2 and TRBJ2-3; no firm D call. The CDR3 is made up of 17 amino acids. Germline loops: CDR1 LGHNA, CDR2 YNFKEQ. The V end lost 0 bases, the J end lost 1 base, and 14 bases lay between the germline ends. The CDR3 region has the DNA TGTGCCAGCAGCCAAGAATCCCCAGTTCCGGGCACAGATACGCAGTATTTT. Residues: CASSQESPVPGTDTQYF.

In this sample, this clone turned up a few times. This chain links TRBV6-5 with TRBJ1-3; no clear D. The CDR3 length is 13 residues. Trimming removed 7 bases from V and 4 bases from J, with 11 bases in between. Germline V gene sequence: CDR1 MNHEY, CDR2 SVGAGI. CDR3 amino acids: CASIPNLGNTIYF. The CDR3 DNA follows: TGTGCCAGCATACCAAATCTCGGAAACACCATATATTTT.

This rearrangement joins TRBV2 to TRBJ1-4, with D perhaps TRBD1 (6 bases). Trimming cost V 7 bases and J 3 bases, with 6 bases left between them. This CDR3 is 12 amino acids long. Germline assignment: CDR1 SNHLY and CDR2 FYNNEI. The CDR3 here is CASKGANEKLFF. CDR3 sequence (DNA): TGTGCCAGCAAGGGGGCTAATGAAAAACTGTTTTTT.

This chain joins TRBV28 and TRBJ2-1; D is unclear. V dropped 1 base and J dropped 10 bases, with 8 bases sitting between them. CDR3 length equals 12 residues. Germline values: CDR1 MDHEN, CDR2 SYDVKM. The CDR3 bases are TGTGCCAGCAGTTTATCCTACTACGAGCAGTTCTTC. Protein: CASSLSYYEQFF.

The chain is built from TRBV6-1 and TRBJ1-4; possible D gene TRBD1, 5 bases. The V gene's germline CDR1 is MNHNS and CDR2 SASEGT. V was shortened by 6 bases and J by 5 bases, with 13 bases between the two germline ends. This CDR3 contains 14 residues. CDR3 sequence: CASSLGLRNEKLFF. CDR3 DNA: TGTGCCAGCAGCCTGGGACTTAGAAATGAAAAACTGTTTTTT.

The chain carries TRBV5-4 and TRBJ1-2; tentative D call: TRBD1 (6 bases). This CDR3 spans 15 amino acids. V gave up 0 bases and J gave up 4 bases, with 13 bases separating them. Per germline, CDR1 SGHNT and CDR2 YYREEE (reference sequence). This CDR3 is CASSLAGTGSYGYTF. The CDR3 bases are TGTGCCAGCAGCTTGGCCGGAACAGGGAGCTATGGCTACACCTTC.

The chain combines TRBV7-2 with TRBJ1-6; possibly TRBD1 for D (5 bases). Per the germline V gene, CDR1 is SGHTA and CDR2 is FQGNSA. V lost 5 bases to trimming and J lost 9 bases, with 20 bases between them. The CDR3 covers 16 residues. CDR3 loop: CASSLAPARAISPLHF. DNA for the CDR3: TGTGCCAGCAGCCTCGCTCCGGCCAGGGCGATTTCACCCCTCCACTTT. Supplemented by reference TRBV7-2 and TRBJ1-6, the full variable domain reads GAGVSQSPSNKVTEKGKDVELRCDPISGHTALYWYRQSLGQGLEFLIYFQGNSAPDKSGLPSDRFSAERTGGSVSTLTIQRTQQEDSAVYLCASSLAPARAISPLHFGNGTRLTVT.

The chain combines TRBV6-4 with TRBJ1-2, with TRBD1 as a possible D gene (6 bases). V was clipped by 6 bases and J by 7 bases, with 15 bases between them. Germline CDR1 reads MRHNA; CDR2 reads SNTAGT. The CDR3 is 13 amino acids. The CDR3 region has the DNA TGTGCCAGCAGCGACATTGGGACAATTGGCTACACCTTC. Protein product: CASSDIGTIGYTF.

The CDR3 nucleotides read TGTGCCAGCAGCCGCGGGGGGGGTCAAGAGACCCAGTACTTC. It specifies CASSRGGGQETQYF. The chain couples TRBV11-3 to TRBJ2-5; 9 bases match TRBD2. The V gene end was trimmed by 5 bases and the J gene end by 2 bases; junction bases not matched to a gene: 3. The CDR3 totals 14 residues. Germline-derived CDR1 and CDR2 are SGHNT and YENEEA.

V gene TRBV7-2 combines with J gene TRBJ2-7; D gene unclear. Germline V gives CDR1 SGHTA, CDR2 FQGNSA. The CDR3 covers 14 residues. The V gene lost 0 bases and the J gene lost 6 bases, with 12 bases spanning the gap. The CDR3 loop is CASSLAPADSEQYF. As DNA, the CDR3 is TGTGCCAGCAGCTTAGCTCCCGCCGATTCCGAGCAGTACTTC. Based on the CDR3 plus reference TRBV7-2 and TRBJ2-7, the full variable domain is GAGVSQSPSNKVTEKGKDVELRCDPISGHTALYWYRQSLGQGLEFLIYFQGNSAPDKSGLPSDRFSAERTGGSVSTLTIQRTQQEDSAVYLCASSLAPADSEQYFGPGTRLTVT.

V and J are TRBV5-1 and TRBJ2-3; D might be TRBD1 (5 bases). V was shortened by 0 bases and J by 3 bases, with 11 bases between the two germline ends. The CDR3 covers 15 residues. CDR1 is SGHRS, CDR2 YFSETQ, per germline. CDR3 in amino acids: CASSLGQGETDTQYF. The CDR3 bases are TGCGCCAGCAGCTTGGGGCAGGGTGAGACAGATACGCAGTATTTT.

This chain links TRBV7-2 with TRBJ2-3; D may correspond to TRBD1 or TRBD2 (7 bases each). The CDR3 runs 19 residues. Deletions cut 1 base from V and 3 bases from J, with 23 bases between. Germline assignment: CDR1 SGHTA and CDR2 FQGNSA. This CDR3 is CASSLGGGSVTGLTDTQYF. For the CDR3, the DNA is TGTGCCAGCAGCTTAGGCGGGGGTTCAGTGACAGGGCTAACAGATACGCAGTATTTT.

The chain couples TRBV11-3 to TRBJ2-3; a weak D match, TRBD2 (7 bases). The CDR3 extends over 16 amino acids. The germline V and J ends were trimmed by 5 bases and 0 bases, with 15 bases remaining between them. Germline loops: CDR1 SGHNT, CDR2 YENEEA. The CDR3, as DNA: TGTGCCAGCAGCCCGGCGGGGGCGGGTAGCACAGATACGCAGTATTTT. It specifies CASSPAGAGSTDTQYF.

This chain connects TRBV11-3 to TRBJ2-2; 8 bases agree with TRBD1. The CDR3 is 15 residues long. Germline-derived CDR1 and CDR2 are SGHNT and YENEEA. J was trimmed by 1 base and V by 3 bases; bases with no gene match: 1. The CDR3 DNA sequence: TGTGCCAGCAGCTTCGGGACAGGGAACACCGGGGAGCTGTTTTTT. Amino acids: CASSFGTGNTGELFF. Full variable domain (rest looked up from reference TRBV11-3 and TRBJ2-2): EAGVVQSPRYKIIEKKQPVAFWCNPISGHNTLYWYLQNLGQGPELLIRYENEEAVDDSQLPKDRFSAERLKGVDSTLKIQPAELGDSAVYLCASSFGTGNTGELFFGEGSRLTVL.

CDR3 DNA sequence: TGTGCCAGCAGCTTAGGGATGACAGGGACCAACGTCCTGACTTTC. The encoded protein is CASSLGMTGTNVLTF. The V call is TRBV7-3, the J call TRBJ2-6; 7 positions agree with TRBD1. The CDR3 has 15 amino acids. Germline V gives CDR1 SGHTA, CDR2 FQGTGA. V shed 2 bases and J 8 bases; nucleotides not matched to a gene: 6.

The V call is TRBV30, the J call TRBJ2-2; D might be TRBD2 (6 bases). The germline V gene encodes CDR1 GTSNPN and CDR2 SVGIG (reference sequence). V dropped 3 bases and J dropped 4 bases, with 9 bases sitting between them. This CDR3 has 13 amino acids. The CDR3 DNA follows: TGTGCCTGGAGGAGGGGAGGCACCGGGGAGCTGTTTTTT. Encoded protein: CAWRRGGTGELFF. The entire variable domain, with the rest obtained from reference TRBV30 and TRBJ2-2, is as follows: SQTIHQWPATLVQPVGSPLSLECTVEGTSNPNLYWYRQAAGRGLQLLFYSVGIGQISSEVPQNLSASRPQDRQFILSSKKLLLSDSGFYLCAWRRGGTGELFFGEGSRLTVL.

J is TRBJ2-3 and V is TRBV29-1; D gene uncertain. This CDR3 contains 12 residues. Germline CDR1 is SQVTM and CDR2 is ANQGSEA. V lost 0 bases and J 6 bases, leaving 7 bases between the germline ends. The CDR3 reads CSVEEASDTQYF. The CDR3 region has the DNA TGCAGCGTTGAAGAAGCGTCGGATACGCAGTATTTT.

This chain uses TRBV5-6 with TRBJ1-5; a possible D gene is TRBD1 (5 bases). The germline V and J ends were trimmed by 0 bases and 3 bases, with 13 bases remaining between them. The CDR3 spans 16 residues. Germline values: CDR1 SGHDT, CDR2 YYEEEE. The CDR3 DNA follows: TGTGCCAGCAGCTTGGGGGGCCTTGACCCCAATCAGCCCCAGCATTTT. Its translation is CASSLGGLDPNQPQHF.